This paragraph reports one T cell receptor (beta chain). These data belong to a study of T-cell memory formation after mild COVID-19. TCRdb reprocessed the 5' RACE reads with MiXCR, giving one entry per CDR3 protein. The repertoire holds 150,000 or so distinct CDR3 sequences, with under 14% as singletons. Source material: PBMCs or a T cell subset sorted from them (not recorded which). The TCR originated in a man aged 18 to 30 who had mild COVID-19 (a few samples of this study predate the infection). Cell type and time point are not known.

DNA of the CDR3: TGTGCTAGTGCCTCTGGGGGCAGGGGACTAAGCAATCAGCCCCAGCATTTT. Translating gives CASASGGRGLSNQPQHF. V and J are TRBV12-5 and TRBJ1-5, with D perhaps TRBD1 (6 bases). From germline, CDR1 is LGHNT and CDR2 FRNRAP. The CDR3 covers 17 residues. The V gene lost 7 bases and the J gene lost 1 base, with 20 bases spanning the gap.